Listed below are T cell receptor beta chains from one sample, sequenced in a study of cytomegalovirus exposure and HLA in healthy donors. TCRdb keeps only in-frame clones here, not all; method: immunoSEQ multiplex PCR. The sample consists of tens of thousands of clones, around 72% of them appearing once. Sequencing was performed on PBMCs. The receptors derive from a woman in her forties in good health and CMV-seropositive. CDR3s include the opening cysteine and the closing phenylalanine or tryptophan. D genes are given only for firm matches.

>TRBD1|TRBV7-3|TRBJ1-1
CASSPTGGQNTEAFF
>-|TRBV21-1|TRBJ2-7
CASSGPTSGDPYEQYF
>-|TRBV5-1|TRBJ2-5
CASSPSGREEETQYF
>TRBD1|TRBV7-3|TRBJ2-5
CASSLGQGLETQYF
>-|TRBV7-8|TRBJ2-1
CASSPSRLQFF
>-|TRBV9|TRBJ2-1
CASSVRGWDEQFF
>-|TRBV6-5|TRBJ2-5
CASKISGEATQYF
>-|TRBV5-1|TRBJ2-1
CASSLEAGLGYNEQFF
>-|TRBV6-5|TRBJ2-5
CASSRRQITQETQYF
>-|TRBV5-4|TRBJ1-4
CASSLFGSRGEKLFF
>TRBD1|TRBV5-1|TRBJ2-5
CASSFGTGTSQETQYF
>TRBD2|TRBV5-4|TRBJ2-1
CASSFSQTSGGDNEQFF
>-|TRBV5-5|TRBJ1-2
CASSLEGLDYGYTF
>-|TRBV7-3|TRBJ2-3
CASSLQATDTQYF
>TRBD2|TRBV5-8|TRBJ2-3
CASSLVLAGGPSQYF
>-|TRBV29-1|TRBJ1-5
CSVEGAKKFNQPQHF
>TRBD2|TRBV7-8|TRBJ2-7
CASSLPWTSKRTYEQYF
>TRBD1|TRBV9|TRBJ2-3
CASSAGQGRYTDTQYF
>TRBD2|TRBV18|TRBJ2-2
CASSSLAGSTGELFF
>TRBD1|TRBV5-4|TRBJ1-4
CASSGPGQGGNEKLFF
>TRBD1|TRBV19|TRBJ1-5
CASSMGGQGGNQPQHF
>TRBD2|TRBV7-8|TRBJ2-5
CASSPTGGAGLETQYF
>-|TRBV6-1|TRBJ2-5
CASSEFRRGLQETQYF
>TRBD1|TRBV9|TRBJ1-2
CASSASGTGGRGYTF
>-|TRBV25-1|TRBJ1-2
CASSDPDSFYGYTF
>-|TRBV2|TRBJ2-1
CASSGRGNRSYNEQFF
>-|TRBV7-9|TRBJ1-2
CASSFREWGYTF
>-|TRBV6-5|TRBJ1-2
CASIKPGRGYTF
>-|TRBV7-9|TRBJ2-7
CASSLRDTLVEQYF
>-|TRBV7-3|TRBJ2-3
CASSRGSITDTQYF
>-|TRBV6-5|TRBJ2-2
CASSPYTGELFF
>TRBD2|TRBV18|TRBJ2-3
CASSRVGGARDTQYF
>-|TRBV11-2|TRBJ1-1
CASSLEQDTEAFF
>TRBD2|TRBV7-9|TRBJ2-5
CASSLSRGAETQYF
>-|TRBV6-5|TRBJ1-6
CASSYSGVNEFPLHF
>-|TRBV14|TRBJ1-4
CASSQDQAGEKLFF
>-|TRBV6-1|TRBJ2-1
CASSESNRRNEQFF
>TRBD2|TRBV11-3|TRBJ2-1
CASSPSSSGGGNNEQFF
>-|TRBV7-2|TRBJ2-7
CASSLNGPRAGYEQYF
>-|TRBV6-5|TRBJ2-5
CASSNLLQGGETQYF